The rows below give T cell receptor beta chains drawn from one sample of a study of Ad26.COV2.S vaccination and SARS-CoV-2 variants. Sequenced by immunoSEQ multiplex PCR; TCRdb stores in-frame clones only, minus some. The sample includes more than 150,000 clones, around 88% of them seen just once. The sample was peripheral blood, taken after recovery from COVID-19. These receptors all come from a human donor who had recovered from COVID-19. Both conserved end residues are part of each CDR3. The D gene is left open where the match is weak. Clone size is not always given. Where it is, it says once, few, many or a class for expanded clones.

clone_size: -
v_call: TRBV3-1/TRBV3-2
d_call: -
j_call: TRBJ2-5
cdr3_aa: CASGDETQYF
cdr3_nt: TGTGCCAGCGGGGACGAGACCCAGTACTTC

clone_size: -
v_call: TRBV5-5
d_call: -
j_call: TRBJ2-2
cdr3_aa: CASSPPAMGSTNTGELFF
cdr3_nt: TGTGCCAGCAGCCCCCCGGCGATGGGGTCCACGAACACCGGGGAGCTGTTTTTT

clone_size: -
v_call: TRBV2
d_call: -
j_call: TRBJ2-2
cdr3_aa: CASSGLNTGELFF
cdr3_nt: TGTGCCAGCAGTGGACTGAACACCGGGGAGCTGTTTTTT

clone_size: -
v_call: TRBV12-5
d_call: TRBD2
j_call: TRBJ2-2
cdr3_aa: CASGFKLAGSNTGELFF
cdr3_nt: TGTGCTAGTGGTTTCAAATTAGCGGGAAGTAACACCGGGGAGCTGTTTTTT

clone_size: -
v_call: TRBV24-1
d_call: -
j_call: TRBJ1-5
cdr3_aa: CATSEYTGSNQPQHF
cdr3_nt: TGTGCCACCAGTGAGTATACAGGGAGCAATCAGCCCCAGCATTTT

clone_size: -
v_call: TRBV4-1
d_call: -
j_call: TRBJ2-5
cdr3_aa: CASSQDGIAGETQYF
cdr3_nt: TGCGCCAGCAGCCAAGATGGGATAGCTGGGGAGACCCAGTACTTC

clone_size: -
v_call: TRBV19
d_call: TRBD1
j_call: TRBJ2-3
cdr3_aa: CASSIRGGADTQYF
cdr3_nt: TGTGCCAGTAGTATAAGAGGGGGCGCAGATACGCAGTATTTT

clone_size: -
v_call: TRBV2
d_call: -
j_call: TRBJ1-1
cdr3_aa: CASGAGVTEAFF
cdr3_nt: TGTGCCAGCGGGGCAGGGGTAACTGAAGCTTTCTTT

clone_size: -
v_call: TRBV6-1
d_call: TRBD2
j_call: TRBJ2-5
cdr3_aa: CASSEGEGRETQYF
cdr3_nt: TGTGCCAGCAGTGAAGGGGAGGGAAGAGAGACCCAGTACTTC

clone_size: -
v_call: TRBV5-1
d_call: TRBD2
j_call: TRBJ2-1
cdr3_aa: CASSLELAGESEQFF
cdr3_nt: TGCGCCAGCAGCTTGGAACTAGCGGGAGAGAGTGAGCAGTTCTTC

clone_size: -
v_call: TRBV27
d_call: TRBD1
j_call: TRBJ2-7
cdr3_aa: CASSFGTGEQYF
cdr3_nt: TGTGCCAGCAGTTTTGGGACAGGGGAGCAGTACTTC

clone_size: -
v_call: TRBV2
d_call: -
j_call: TRBJ1-4
cdr3_aa: CASSWSGEEKLFF
cdr3_nt: TGTGCCAGCAGTTGGTCAGGGGAGGAAAAACTGTTTTTT

clone_size: -
v_call: TRBV6-5
d_call: TRBD1
j_call: TRBJ1-5
cdr3_aa: CASTIGTAANQPQHF
cdr3_nt: TGTGCCAGCACCATAGGGACAGCGGCTAATCAGCCCCAGCATTTT

clone_size: -
v_call: TRBV19
d_call: -
j_call: TRBJ2-1
cdr3_aa: CASSTPSYYNEQFF
cdr3_nt: TGTGCCAGTAGTACCCCTTCCTACTACAATGAGCAGTTCTTC

clone_size: -
v_call: TRBV19
d_call: TRBD2
j_call: TRBJ2-7
cdr3_aa: CASTPTGGGYEQYF
cdr3_nt: TGTGCCAGTACCCCGACTGGGGGGGGATACGAGCAGTACTTC

clone_size: -
v_call: TRBV19
d_call: -
j_call: TRBJ2-1
cdr3_aa: CASTGLTDEQFF
cdr3_nt: TGTGCCAGTACCGGACTAACGGACGAGCAGTTCTTC

clone_size: -
v_call: TRBV7-9
d_call: -
j_call: TRBJ2-3
cdr3_aa: CASIDPGQVTDTQYF
cdr3_nt: TGTGCCAGCATAGACCCGGGGCAAGTAACAGATACGCAGTATTTT

clone_size: -
v_call: TRBV19
d_call: -
j_call: TRBJ1-5
cdr3_aa: CASSRLFSNQPQHF
cdr3_nt: TGTGCCAGTAGCCGGTTGTTTAGCAATCAGCCCCAGCATTTT

clone_size: once
v_call: TRBV7-9
d_call: TRBD1
j_call: TRBJ2-7
cdr3_aa: CASRQGASYEQYF
cdr3_nt: TGTGCCAGCAGGCAGGGGGCGTCCTACGAGCAGTACTTC

clone_size: -
v_call: TRBV29-1
d_call: -
j_call: TRBJ1-1
cdr3_aa: CSAGTPRGGFF
cdr3_nt: TGCAGCGCAGGAACTCCCAGGGGAGGCTTCTTT

clone_size: -
v_call: TRBV19
d_call: -
j_call: TRBJ2-4
cdr3_aa: CASNRDTTKNIQYF
cdr3_nt: TGTGCCAGTAATCGGGACACGACCAAAAACATTCAGTACTTC

clone_size: once
v_call: TRBV5-1
d_call: TRBD2
j_call: TRBJ2-1
cdr3_aa: CASSLRGAYNEQFF
cdr3_nt: TGCGCCAGCAGCTTGCGGGGGGCCTACAATGAGCAGTTCTTC

clone_size: -
v_call: TRBV5-5
d_call: -
j_call: TRBJ1-1
cdr3_aa: CASSHYDTEAFF
cdr3_nt: TGTGCCAGCAGCCACTATGACACTGAAGCTTTCTTT

clone_size: -
v_call: TRBV19
d_call: TRBD1
j_call: TRBJ1-2
cdr3_aa: CASQVGQNYGYTF
cdr3_nt: TGTGCCAGTCAGGTGGGACAGAACTATGGCTACACCTTC

clone_size: -
v_call: TRBV7-9
d_call: TRBD2
j_call: TRBJ2-1
cdr3_aa: CASSSPSTSGRYNEQFF
cdr3_nt: TGTGCCAGCAGCTCTCCGTCGACTAGCGGACGCTACAATGAGCAGTTCTTC

clone_size: few
v_call: TRBV2
d_call: -
j_call: TRBJ2-7
cdr3_aa: CASILKRGSPKISYEQYF
cdr3_nt: TGTGCCAGCATCCTGAAAAGGGGCAGTCCAAAAATCTCCTACGAGCAGTACTTC

clone_size: -
v_call: TRBV27
d_call: -
j_call: TRBJ1-5
cdr3_aa: CASSLIRDQPQHF
cdr3_nt: TGTGCCAGCAGTTTAATCAGGGATCAGCCCCAGCATTTT

clone_size: -
v_call: TRBV7-9
d_call: -
j_call: TRBJ1-3
cdr3_aa: CASSPWGGNTIYF
cdr3_nt: TGTGCCAGCAGCCCGTGGGGCGGAAACACCATATATTTT